Below, 20 T cell receptor beta chains from the same sample are listed, as sequenced in a study of T cell repertoires in aging, cancer and after chemotherapy. The template was genomic DNA from peripheral blood, not RNA. Rearranged V-D-J TRB sequences were amplified with a mixed TRB-A/B primer pool. TCRdb re-called the multiplex PCR reads with MiXCR, one entry per CDR3 protein. The table has thousands of distinct CDR3 sequences, roughly 41% seen once. The sequencing sample was made of blood. Receptors originate from a human donor with a solid tumor.

The table lists this clonotype with a few counts. The chain carries TRBV11-3 and TRBJ1-1; 11 bases are a match to TRBD1. The CDR3 covers 17 residues. Per germline, CDR1 SGHNT and CDR2 YENEEA. Trimming at V came to 5 bases and at J to 4 bases, leaving 12 bases not matched to a gene. The DNA for the CDR3 is TGTGCCAGCAGCCCCGGGGACAGGGGGATGTTCAGCACTGAAGCTTTCTTT. This gives the protein CASSPGDRGMFSTEAFF.

The V gene is TRBV12-3 or TRBV12-4, the J gene TRBJ1-2; D unclear. Trimming removed 4 bases at V and 4 bases at J, with 7 bases between. This CDR3 is 12 amino acids long. The CDR3 here is CASSSTPYGYTF. CDR3 in DNA: TGTGCCAGCAGTTCGACCCCCTATGGCTACACCTTC.

In its sample, this clonotype is medium-sized. The chain has TRBV19 and TRBJ2-6; D call uncertain. Germline V gene data show CDR1 as LNHDA and CDR2 as SQIVND (reference sequence). CDR3 length: 16 residues. Trimming cost V 9 bases and J 0 bases, with 15 bases left between them. CDR3 sequence (DNA): TGTGCCAGCGCTTTTGTGGGCTTCTCTGGGGCCAACGTCCTGACTTTC. It specifies CASAFVGFSGANVLTF.

The chain links TRBV19 to TRBJ2-7; TRBD2 matches at 7 bases. The CDR3 runs to 14 residues. Germline V gives CDR1 LNHDA, CDR2 SQIVND (reference sequence). J was trimmed by 7 bases and V by 9 bases; bases with no gene match: 15. The chain's CDR3 is CASRSSLWEGEQYF. Written as DNA, the CDR3 is TGTGCCAGCCGAAGCTCGCTCTGGGAGGGTGAGCAGTACTTC.

The V and J genes are TRBV11-3 and TRBJ1-2, with D maybe TRBD1 (5 bases). V was cut by 1 base and J by 4 bases, with 13 bases left in between. The CDR3 spans 15 residues. Germline loops: CDR1 SGHNT, CDR2 YENEEA. The CDR3: CASSLGKGLGYGYTF. As DNA, the CDR3 is TGTGCCAGCAGCTTAGGGAAGGGGCTCGGCTATGGCTACACCTTC.

The V gene is TRBV6-5, the J gene TRBJ2-7; 7 bases agree with TRBD1. CDR1 MNHEY and CDR2 SVGAGI come from the germline V gene. The length of the CDR3 is 13 residues. V lost 6 bases to trimming and J lost 3 bases; unmatched junction nucleotides: 5. The CDR3 protein is CASRQGVGYEQYF. CDR3 bases: TGTGCCAGCAGGCAGGGGGTGGGCTACGAGCAGTACTTC.

Here the CDR3 DNA reads TGTGCCAGCAGGACCAGGGTGTTTGGCTATGGCTACACCTTC. It translates to CASRTRVFGYGYTF. The chain is built from TRBV6-5 and TRBJ1-2, with D maybe TRBD1 (5 bases). V lost 6 bases and J lost 4, with 15 bases in between. The CDR3 has 14 residues. Germline lookup yields CDR1 MNHEY and CDR2 SVGAGI.

The J gene is TRBJ1-4, the V gene TRBV6-8; 7 bases are shared with TRBD1. Germline values: CDR1 MNHGY, CDR2 SAAAGT. This CDR3 is 18 amino acids long. Unmatched junction bases numbered 20, after V lost 6 bases and J lost 7 bases. CDR3 DNA sequence: TGTGCCAGCAGGGAAACCGATCATGGTGAGGCAGGGGGTGAAAAACTGTTTTTT. The encoded protein is CASRETDHGEAGGEKLFF.

The gene calls are TRBV5-4 and TRBJ1-2, with 8 bases that match TRBD1. Germline CDR1 reads SGHNT; CDR2 reads YYREEE (reference sequence). Trimming removed 2 bases from V and 6 bases from J; junction bases left unmatched: 6. The CDR3 totals 14 residues. The CDR3 loop is CASSFGQGIDGYTF. CDR3 coding DNA: TGTGCCAGCAGCTTCGGACAGGGTATCGATGGCTACACCTTC.

This clonotype is judged medium-sized. V gene TRBV29-1 combines with J gene TRBJ2-1; D unresolved. Between the trimmed V and J ends, which lost 6 bases and 9 bases, there was a span of 15 bases. The CDR3 runs to 12 residues. Germline V lookup: CDR1 SQVTM, CDR2 ANQGSEA. CDR3: CSVDFEIREQFF. The CDR3 DNA reads as TGCAGCGTAGACTTCGAAATTCGTGAGCAGTTCTTC.

Worth noting for this clonotype: Compared with germline, one end of the junction differs, possibly owing to a read error. The V gene is TRBV11-3, the J gene TRBJ2-5; no definite D call. There are 14 residues in the CDR3. CDR1 is SGHNT and CDR2 is YENEEA in the germline V gene. The CDR3, as DNA: TGTGCTAGCAGCTTCTCACGGAACCAAGAGACCCAGTACTTC. Translated: CASSFSRNQETQYF.

V usage is TRBV12-3 or TRBV12-4 and J usage is TRBJ1-1; D is unresolved. Trimming left V 4 bases short and J 4 bases short, with 16 bases between. The CDR3 runs to 15 residues. The CDR3: CASSSAGGVSTEAFF. The CDR3 coding sequence is TGTGCCAGCAGTTCTGCCGGTGGGGTTAGCACTGAAGCTTTCTTT.

The rearrangement links TRBV19 to TRBJ2-3; the D gene is possibly TRBD1 (5 bases). The CDR3 is 14 amino acids. The germline V gene has CDR1 LNHDA and CDR2 SQIVND (reference sequence). V was shortened by 6 bases and J by 0 bases, with 10 bases between the two germline ends. The CDR3 region is CASRRQLSTDTQYF. The CDR3 DNA reads as TGTGCCAGTAGACGACAGCTAAGCACAGATACGCAGTATTTT.

The rearrangement links TRBV24-1 to TRBJ1-1; D possibly corresponds to TRBD1 (6 bases). Trimming shortened V by 4 bases and J by 3 bases, and 17 bases separated the two germline ends. The V gene's germline CDR1 is KGHDR and CDR2 SFDVKD. CDR3 size: 16 residues. The CDR3 DNA is TGTGCCACCAGTGACCAAAGGGACGGGGGCGACACTGAAGCTTTCTTT. It specifies CATSDQRDGGDTEAFF.

This clonotype is labeled medium-sized. This chain links TRBV11-3 with TRBJ2-5, with unresolved D. V lost 0 bases and J 7 bases, leaving 12 bases between the germline ends. CDR1 and CDR2 from the germline V gene are SGHNT and YENEEA. This CDR3 region has 14 residues. CDR3 DNA sequence: TGTGCCAGCAGCTTAGATCACAGCCAGCGGACCCAGTACTTC. Translating gives CASSLDHSQRTQYF.

The CDR3, as DNA: TGTGCCAGCACCTATGCCCCGGGACTAGCGGTATGGACCGGGGAGCTGTTTTTT. It encodes CASTYAPGLAVWTGELFF. The J gene is TRBJ2-2, the V gene TRBV13, with 11 bases that match TRBD2. Germline V gene data show CDR1 as PRHDT and CDR2 as FYEKMQ (reference sequence). V was clipped by 7 bases and J by 5 bases; unmatched bases: 15. The CDR3 has 18 residues.

The V and J genes are TRBV6-5 and TRBJ2-1; 7 bases agree with TRBD2. The CDR3 totals 16 residues. V was pared by 5 bases and J by 0 bases, with 7 bases of the junction left unmatched. Germline-derived CDR1 and CDR2 are MNHEY and SVGAGI. CDR3 amino acids: CASSVGGGSSYNEQFF. The CDR3 DNA sequence: TGTGCCAGCAGTGTGGGGGGGGGGAGCTCCTACAATGAGCAGTTCTTC.

The V call is TRBV5-5, the J call TRBJ1-2; maybe TRBD1 (5 bases). CDR1 and CDR2 from the germline V gene are SGHKS and YYEKEE (reference sequence). The CDR3 has 13 amino acids. V was pared by 4 bases and J by 10 bases, with 17 bases between. Here the CDR3 reads CASSRKWRGSYTF. CDR3 DNA sequence: TGTGCCAGCAGCCGGAAGTGGCGGGGGTCCTACACCTTC.

This clonotype appeared a few times. The V call is TRBV5-4, the J call TRBJ2-3; 7 bases match TRBD1. Germline CDR1 and CDR2: SGHNT and YYREEE (reference sequence). The CDR3 is 17 amino acids. V shed 0 bases and J 0 bases; nucleotides not matched to a gene: 7. CDR3 residues: CASSLARDSFSTDTQYF. The CDR3 DNA is TGTGCCAGCAGCTTGGCCCGGGACAGCTTCAGCACAGATACGCAGTATTTT. Full variable domain (remainder filled in from reference TRBV5-4 and TRBJ2-3): ETGVTQSPTHLIKTRGQQVTLRCSSQSGHNTVSWYQQALGQGPQFIFQYYREEENGRGNFPPRFSGLQFPNYSSELNVNALELDDSALYLCASSLARDSFSTDTQYFGPGTRLTVL.

This clonotype was seen more than once but under ten times. The V call is TRBV12-3 or TRBV12-4, the J call TRBJ2-2, with 9 bases matching TRBD1. The CDR3 has 15 amino acids. J gave up 7 bases and V 5 bases, and 8 bases lay outside the gene matches. The CDR3 spells CASSLQGAFGGELFF. CDR3 bases: TGTGCCAGCAGTCTACAGGGGGCGTTTGGCGGGGAGCTGTTTTTT.